This TCR beta chain was obtained from a study of PD-1 blockade in classical Hodgkin lymphoma. This clone was seen only a few times. In every patient, relapse followed autologous stem cell transplantation, while exposure to brentuximab vedotin differed. TCRdb's table, derived via immunoSEQ multiplex PCR, lists solely in-frame clones and lacks some. There are 25,000 to 35,000 clones in the sample; 60% to 75% occur only once, and around 26% lies in the top ten. CDR1 MGHRA and CDR2 YSYEKL come from the germline V gene. V gave up 4 bases and J gave up 5 bases; unmatched junction bases: 3. The CDR3 loop spans 13 amino acids.

V gene TRBV4-1 combines with J gene TRBJ2-5; 8 bases align to TRBD2. This specimen was peripheral blood mononuclear cells (PBMCs), taken before the second cycle of nivolumab. The source is a human donor with classical Hodgkin lymphoma. In DNA, the CDR3 is TGCGCCAGCAGCCGAGCGGGAGTCGAGACCCAGTACTTC. Translation: CASSRAGVETQYF.